This TCR beta chain was captured by sequencing in a study of blood T cell repertoires in COVID-19. Study context: The United States, Italy and Spain supplied acute and convalescent COVID-19 samples. PBMCs, B-cell-depleted T cells, or T cells were the source of the cDNA or gDNA that made up the material.

Original data processing: Reference gene primer amplification yielded estimated nucleated cell counts. Measured with immunoSEQ multiplex PCR; TCRdb has only the in-frame clones, and not every one. The DNA was the basis for D and trimming; V, J and clone size are from that table. The sample gives 150,000 or so clones, around 87% of which show up once; around 6.1% is in the top ten. Germline loops: CDR1 SNHLY, CDR2 FYNNEI. CDR3 length: 16 amino acids. Between the trimmed V and J ends, which lost 6 bases and 0 bases, there was a span of 12 bases. The receptor comes from a man aged 80 or over with acute or convalescent COVID-19. What was sequenced was peripheral blood. The V call is TRBV2, the J call TRBJ2-6, with D possibly TRBD1 on 6 matching bases. The CDR3 region has the DNA TGTGCCAGCAGCCGGGACACCTACTCTGGGGCCAACGTCCTGACTTTC. Translation: CASSRDTYSGANVLTF.